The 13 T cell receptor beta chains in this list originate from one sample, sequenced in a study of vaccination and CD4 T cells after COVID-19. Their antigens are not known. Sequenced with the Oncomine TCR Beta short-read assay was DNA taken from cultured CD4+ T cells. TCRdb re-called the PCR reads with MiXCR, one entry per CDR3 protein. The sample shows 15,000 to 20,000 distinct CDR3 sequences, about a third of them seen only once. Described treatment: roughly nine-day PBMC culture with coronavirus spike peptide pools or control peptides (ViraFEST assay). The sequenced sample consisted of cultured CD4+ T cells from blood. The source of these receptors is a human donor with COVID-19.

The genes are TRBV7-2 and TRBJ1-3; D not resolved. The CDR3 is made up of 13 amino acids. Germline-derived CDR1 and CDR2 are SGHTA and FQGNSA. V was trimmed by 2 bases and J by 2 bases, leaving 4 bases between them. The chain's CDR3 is CASSLRAGNTIYF. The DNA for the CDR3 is TGTGCCAGCAGCTTAAGAGCTGGAAACACCATATATTTT.

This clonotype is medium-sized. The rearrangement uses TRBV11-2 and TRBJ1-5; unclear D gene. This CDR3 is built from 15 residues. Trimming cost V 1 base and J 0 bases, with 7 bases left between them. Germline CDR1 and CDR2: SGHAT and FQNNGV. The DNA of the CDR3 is TGTGCCAGCAGCTTAGGGGGTAATAGCAATCAGCCCCAGCATTTT. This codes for CASSLGGNSNQPQHF.

CDR3 DNA sequence: TGCGCCAGCAGCTTGGGTCAATCAGAGACCCAGTACTTC. Amino acids: CASSLGQSETQYF. V and J are TRBV5-1 and TRBJ2-5, with unresolved D. CDR3 length: 13 residues. Germline CDR1 is SGHRS and CDR2 is YFSETQ. V lost 0 bases, J lost 4 bases, and 7 bases lay in between.

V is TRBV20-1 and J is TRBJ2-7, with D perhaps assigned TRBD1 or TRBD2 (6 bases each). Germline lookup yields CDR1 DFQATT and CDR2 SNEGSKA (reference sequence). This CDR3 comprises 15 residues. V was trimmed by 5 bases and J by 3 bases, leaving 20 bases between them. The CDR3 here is CSARGRTARDYEQYF. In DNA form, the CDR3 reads TGCAGTGCTCGGGGGAGGACAGCACGGGACTACGAGCAGTACTTC.

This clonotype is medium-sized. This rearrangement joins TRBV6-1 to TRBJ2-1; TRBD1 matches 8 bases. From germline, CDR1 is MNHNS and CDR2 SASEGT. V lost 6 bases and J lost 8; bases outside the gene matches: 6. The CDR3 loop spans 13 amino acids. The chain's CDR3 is CASRGDRFYEQFF. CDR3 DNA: TGTGCCAGCAGAGGGGACAGGTTTTATGAGCAGTTCTTC.

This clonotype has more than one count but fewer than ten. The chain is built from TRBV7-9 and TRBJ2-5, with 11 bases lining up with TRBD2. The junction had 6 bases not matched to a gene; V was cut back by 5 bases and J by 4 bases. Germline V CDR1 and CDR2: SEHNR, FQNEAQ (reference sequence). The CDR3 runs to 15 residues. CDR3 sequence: CASSDSGGALETQYF. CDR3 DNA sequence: TGTGCCAGCAGCGATAGCGGGGGGGCCTTAGAGACCCAGTACTTC.

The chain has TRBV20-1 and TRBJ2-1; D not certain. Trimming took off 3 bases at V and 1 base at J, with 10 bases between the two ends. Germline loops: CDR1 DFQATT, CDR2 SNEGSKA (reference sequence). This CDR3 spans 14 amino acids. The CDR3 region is CSASKGRSYNEQFF. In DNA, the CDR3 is TGCAGTGCTAGTAAGGGAAGGTCCTACAATGAGCAGTTCTTC.

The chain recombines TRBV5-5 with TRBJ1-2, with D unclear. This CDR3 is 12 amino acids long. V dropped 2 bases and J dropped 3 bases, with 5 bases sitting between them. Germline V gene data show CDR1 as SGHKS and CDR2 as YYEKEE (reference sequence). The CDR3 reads CASSLRDYGYTF. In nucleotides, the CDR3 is TGTGCCAGCAGCTTAAGGGACTATGGCTACACCTTC.

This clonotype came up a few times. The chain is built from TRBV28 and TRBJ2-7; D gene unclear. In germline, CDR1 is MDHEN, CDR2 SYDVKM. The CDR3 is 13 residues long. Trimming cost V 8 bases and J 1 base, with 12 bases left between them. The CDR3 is CASWKAQSYEQYF. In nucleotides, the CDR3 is TGTGCCAGCTGGAAGGCGCAGTCCTACGAGCAGTACTTC.

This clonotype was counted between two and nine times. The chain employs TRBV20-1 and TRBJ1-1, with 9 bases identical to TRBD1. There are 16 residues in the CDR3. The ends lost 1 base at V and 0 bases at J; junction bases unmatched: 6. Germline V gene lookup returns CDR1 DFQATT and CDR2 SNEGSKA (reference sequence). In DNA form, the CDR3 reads TGCAGTGCTAGAGTTGACAGGGGGTCCATGAACACTGAAGCTTTCTTT. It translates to CSARVDRGSMNTEAFF.

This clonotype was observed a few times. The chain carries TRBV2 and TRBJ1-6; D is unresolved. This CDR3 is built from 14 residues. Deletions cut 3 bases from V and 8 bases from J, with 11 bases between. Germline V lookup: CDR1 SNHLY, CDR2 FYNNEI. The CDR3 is CASSDSKGYSPLHF. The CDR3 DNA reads TGTGCCAGCAGTGATAGCAAAGGGTATTCACCCCTCCACTTT. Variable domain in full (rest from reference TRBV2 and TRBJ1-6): EPEVTQTPSHQVTQMGQEVILRCVPISNHLYFYWYRQILGQKVEFLVSFYNNEISEKSEIFDDQFSVERPDGSNFTLKIRSTKLEDSAMYFCASSDSKGYSPLHFGNGTRLTVT.

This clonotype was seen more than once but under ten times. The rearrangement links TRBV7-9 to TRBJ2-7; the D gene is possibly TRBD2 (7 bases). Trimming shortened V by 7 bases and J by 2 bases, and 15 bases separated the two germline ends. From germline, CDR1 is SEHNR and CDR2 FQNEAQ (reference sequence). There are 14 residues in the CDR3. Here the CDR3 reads CASTEGGGPYEQYF. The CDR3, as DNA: TGTGCCAGCACCGAGGGGGGGGGCCCCTACGAGCAGTACTTC. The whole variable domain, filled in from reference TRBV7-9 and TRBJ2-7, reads DTGVSQNPRHKITKRGQNVTFRCDPISEHNRLYWYRQTLGQGPEFLTYFQNEAQLEKSRLLSDRFSAERPKGSFSTLEIQRTEQGDSAMYLCASTEGGGPYEQYFGPGTRLTVT.

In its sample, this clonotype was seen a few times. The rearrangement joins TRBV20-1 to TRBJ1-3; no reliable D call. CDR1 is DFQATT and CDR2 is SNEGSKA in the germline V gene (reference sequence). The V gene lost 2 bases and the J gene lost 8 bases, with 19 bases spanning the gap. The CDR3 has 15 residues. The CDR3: CSARKRTAADDTIYF. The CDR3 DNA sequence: TGCAGTGCTAGAAAAAGGACTGCCGCGGACGACACCATATATTTT.